Listed here are 32 T cell receptor beta chains from one sample, sequenced in a study of CD8+CD57+ T cells in acquired aplastic anemia. Individuals selected for sequencing had exhibited CD8+CD57+ cell expansion on flow cytometry. Both TCR beta VDJ combination and CDR3 sequence profiling were carried out. Genomic DNA was the template for this profiling. TCRdb fed the reads into MiXCR, producing one record per CDR3 protein. The sample carries 250,000 or so distinct CDR3 sequences, around 45% recorded once. The sequenced sample was sorted CD4+, CD8+, or CD8+CD57+ T cells (not recorded which) from PBMCs. The receptors stem from a human donor with aplastic anemia.

The chain is built from TRBV15 and TRBJ2-7; 8 bases are a match to TRBD1. This CDR3 has 16 amino acids. Germline lookup yields CDR1 LNHNV and CDR2 YYDKDF (reference sequence). The V gene end was trimmed by 1 base and the J gene end by 3 bases; junction bases not matched to a gene: 8. The CDR3 loop is CATSRVWTGTSYEQYF. For the CDR3, the DNA is TGTGCCACCAGCAGAGTTTGGACAGGGACAAGCTACGAGCAGTACTTC.

The chain uses TRBV9 and TRBJ1-2; TRBD1 is a possible D gene (5 bases). Germline loops: CDR1 SGDLS, CDR2 YYNGEE. This CDR3 region has 11 residues. Deletions cut 6 bases from V and 13 bases from J, with 16 bases between. The CDR3 reads CASIGRGRFTF. CDR3 nucleotide sequence: TGTGCCAGCATCGGCCGGGGGAGATTCACCTTC.

This clonotype has ten or more counts. The rearrangement links TRBV5-6 to TRBJ2-7; 12 bases are shared with TRBD2. The CDR3 loop spans 16 amino acids. Germline V gives CDR1 SGHDT, CDR2 YYEEEE. The trim removed 4 bases at V and 5 bases at J, leaving 10 bases unmatched. CDR3 sequence (DNA): TGTGCCAGCAGCGGGATCCCGAGACTAGCGGGAGACGAGCAGTACTTC. It translates to CASSGIPRLAGDEQYF.

The V gene is TRBV5-8, the J gene TRBJ1-6; 10 positions agree with TRBD1. From germline, CDR1 is SGHTS and CDR2 YDEGEE. The CDR3 length is 14 residues. The J segment lost 9 bases and the V segment lost 4 bases, leaving 4 bases of the junction unmatched. For the CDR3, the DNA is TGTGCCAGCAGCCGCGGGACAGGGGTTTCACCCCTCCACTTT. As protein: CASSRGTGVSPLHF.

There are many counts of this clonotype. The chain links TRBV6-2 or TRBV6-3 to TRBJ1-1; no clear D. Trimming shortened V by 7 bases and J by 4 bases, and 10 bases separated the two germline ends. Per the germline V gene, CDR1 is MNHEY and CDR2 is SVGEGT. CDR3 length: 12 residues. The CDR3: CASTAGGTEAFF. CDR3 DNA sequence: TGTGCCAGCACCGCTGGAGGCACTGAAGCTTTCTTT.

The chain couples TRBV7-8 to TRBJ1-1; TRBD1 is a possible D gene (6 bases). The CDR3 spans 13 residues. Trimming shortened V by 5 bases and J by 13 bases, and 20 bases separated the two germline ends. CDR1 and CDR2 from the germline V gene are SGHVS and FQNEAQ. In DNA, the CDR3 is TGTGCCAGCAGCACGGGAAGGGGGAGGAGAGTTTTCTTT. It translates to CASSTGRGRRVFF.

V gene TRBV2 combines with J gene TRBJ1-5; the D is unclear. The CDR3 spans 12 residues. The ends were cut back, 8 bases at V and 1 base at J, with 6 bases in the middle. The germline V gene encodes CDR1 SNHLY and CDR2 FYNNEI. The CDR3 nucleotides read TGTGCCAGCGGACTGAGCAATCAGCCCCAGCATTTT. Encoded protein: CASGLSNQPQHF.

V is TRBV20-1 and J is TRBJ2-5; D is possibly TRBD1 (6 bases). V was pared by 0 bases and J by 1 base, with 9 bases between. Germline CDR1 is DFQATT and CDR2 is SNEGSKA (reference sequence). The CDR3 is made up of 14 amino acids. CDR3 sequence (DNA): TGCAGTGCTAGAGATCAGGACAGCCAAGAGACCCAGTACTTC. This encodes CSARDQDSQETQYF.

Remarks on this clonotype: A much larger clone sits a single nucleotide away, making a read error possible. This chain uses TRBV6-5 with TRBJ1-2; unclear D gene. V lost 2 bases and J 6 bases, leaving 1 base between the germline ends. The V gene's germline CDR1 is MNHEY and CDR2 SVGAGI. The CDR3 is made up of 10 amino acids. CDR3 protein: CASSYDGYTF. The CDR3 region has the DNA TGTGCCAGCAGTTACGATGGCTACACCTTC.

This rearrangement joins TRBV7-3 to TRBJ1-4; perhaps TRBD1 as D (5 bases). V dropped 2 bases and J dropped 8 bases, with 18 bases sitting between them. Germline V gene sequence: CDR1 SGHTA, CDR2 FQGTGA. The CDR3 has 16 residues. In DNA form, the CDR3 reads TGTGCCAGCAGCTTAGGTCTGGGGGGAAGAAAGGAAAAACTGTTTTTT. Its protein is CASSLGLGGRKEKLFF.

In the case of this clonotype: A much larger clone is a single base away; this may be a read error. J is TRBJ2-7 and V is TRBV7-2, with 9 bases identical to TRBD2. The CDR3 loop spans 14 amino acids. CDR1 SGHTA and CDR2 FQGNSA come from the germline V gene. The CDR3 is CASSLRLAVHEQHF. DNA for the CDR3: TGTGCCAGCAGCTTAAGACTAGCGGTCCACGAGCAGCACTTC.

This clonotype has at least ten counts. At one boundary the junction diverges from the germline segment, which might be a read error. The J gene is TRBJ2-7, the V gene TRBV4-3; no clear D. CDR1 and CDR2 from the germline V gene are LGHNA and YSLEER. This CDR3 is built from 14 residues. CDR3 in amino acids: CASSQELQDLRLDF. The CDR3 bases are TGCGCCAGCAGCCAAGAGCTTCAGGACCTAAGGTTGGACTTC.

J is TRBJ1-5 and V is TRBV24-1; D gene uncertain. This CDR3 has 14 residues. V was shortened by 6 bases and J by 0 bases, with 8 bases between the two germline ends. Germline CDR1 and CDR2: KGHDR and SFDVKD. CDR3: CATSLRNSNQPQHF. CDR3 coding DNA: TGTGCCACCAGTTTAAGGAATAGCAATCAGCCCCAGCATTTT.

This clonotype was recorded at least ten times. The chain recombines TRBV7-9 with TRBJ1-5; D is unresolved. CDR3 length: 15 residues. V was clipped by 2 bases and J by 3 bases, with 11 bases between them. The germline V gene has CDR1 SEHNR and CDR2 FQNEAQ (reference sequence). Here the CDR3 reads CASSLSSGTNQPQHF. Here the CDR3 DNA reads TGTGCCAGCAGCTTATCTTCGGGAACCAATCAGCCCCAGCATTTT. The variable domain in full, completed from reference TRBV7-9 and TRBJ1-5, reads DTGVSQNPRHKITKRGQNVTFRCDPISEHNRLYWYRQTLGQGPEFLTYFQNEAQLEKSRLLSDRFSAERPKGSFSTLEIQRTEQGDSAMYLCASSLSSGTNQPQHFGDGTRLSIL.

The CDR3 DNA sequence: TGCGCCAGCAGCGCCGGGGGGGTCTACAATGAGCAGTTCTTC. It encodes CASSAGGVYNEQFF. The chain employs TRBV4-3 and TRBJ2-1, with TRBD2 matching 8 bases. Germline V gives CDR1 LGHNA, CDR2 YSLEER. V gave up 5 bases and J gave up 3 bases; unmatched junction bases: 3. The CDR3 is 14 residues long.

This clonotype was detected a few times. This chain uses TRBV30 with TRBJ1-1, with TRBD1 identical over 7 bases. CDR1 is GTSNPN, CDR2 SVGIG, per germline (reference sequence). Trimming removed 4 bases from V and 5 bases from J; junction bases left unmatched: 10. This CDR3 has 14 residues. The CDR3 nucleotides read TGTGCCTGGACGATACAGGGGATTGGTACTGAAGCTTTCTTT. Translating it yields CAWTIQGIGTEAFF. Using reference TRBV30 and TRBJ1-1 for the parts outside the CDR3, the full variable domain is SQTIHQWPATLVQPVGSPLSLECTVEGTSNPNLYWYRQAAGRGLQLLFYSVGIGQISSEVPQNLSASRPQDRQFILSSKKLLLSDSGFYLCAWTIQGIGTEAFFGQGTRLTVV.

The chain is built from TRBV12-3 or TRBV12-4 and TRBJ1-5; 9 nucleotides agree with TRBD1. With 6 bases clipped from V and 4 bases from J, the junction kept 4 bases outside the gene matches. This CDR3 contains 14 residues. CDR3 nucleotide sequence: TGTGCCAGCAGCCGACAGGGGGTAAATCAGCCCCAGCATTTT. Protein: CASSRQGVNQPQHF.

The V and J genes are TRBV19 and TRBJ2-5, with 11 positions matching TRBD1. V trimming: 4 bases; J trimming: 2 bases; junction bases outside the gene matches: 3. Germline V gene sequence: CDR1 LNHDA, CDR2 SQIVND (reference sequence). This CDR3 comprises 15 residues. The CDR3 region is CASSRGQGEQETQYF. The CDR3 coding sequence is TGTGCCAGTAGTAGGGGACAGGGGGAACAAGAGACCCAGTACTTC.

The rearrangement uses TRBV5-4 and TRBJ1-5; unclear D gene. In germline, CDR1 is SGHNT, CDR2 YYREEE (reference sequence). The CDR3 length is 15 residues. Trimming took 6 bases from V and 8 from J, leaving 21 bases between them. Here the CDR3 reads CASNLAKVRFKPQHF. In DNA, the CDR3 is TGTGCCAGCAACTTAGCAAAGGTACGATTTAAGCCCCAGCATTTT.

The chain links TRBV9 to TRBJ1-1; 8 bases are a match to TRBD1. The CDR3 runs 16 residues. Unmatched junction bases numbered 12, after V lost 3 bases and J lost 5 bases. The germline V gene encodes CDR1 SGDLS and CDR2 YYNGEE. CDR3 sequence: CASSDYRGTRRTEAFF. The CDR3 DNA reads as TGTGCCAGCAGCGACTACAGGGGGACTCGGAGGACTGAAGCTTTCTTT.

The J gene is TRBJ1-2, the V gene TRBV24-1, with 8 positions matching TRBD1. The CDR3 sequence is 15 residues long. From germline, CDR1 is KGHDR and CDR2 SFDVKD. With 9 bases clipped from V and 6 bases from J, the junction kept 14 bases outside the gene matches. Here the CDR3 DNA reads TGTGCCACCTACCCCGGGGGCAGGGGGCCACATGGCTACACCTTC. Protein: CATYPGGRGPHGYTF.

The chain employs TRBV6-5 and TRBJ2-3, with D unclear. CDR1 is MNHEY and CDR2 is SVGAGI in the germline V gene. The V end was cut by 0 bases, the J end by 2 bases, with 15 bases between. The CDR3 covers 17 residues. Here the CDR3 DNA reads TGTGCCAGCAGTTACTCGATTCGAGTTGAACACACAGATACGCAGTATTTT. Amino acids: CASSYSIRVEHTDTQYF.

The gene calls are TRBV20-1 and TRBJ2-1; possible D gene TRBD2, 6 bases. The germline V gene encodes CDR1 DFQATT and CDR2 SNEGSKA (reference sequence). The CDR3 runs 13 residues. V was cut by 6 bases and J by 6 bases, with 15 bases left in between. CDR3 region: CSAPDYSRNEQFF. The CDR3, as DNA: TGCAGTGCGCCGGACTACTCTCGCAATGAGCAGTTCTTC.

For this clonotype: One junction end does not reproduce the germline sequence, and a read error may be involved. This chain joins TRBV12-5 and TRBJ2-6; D tentatively reads TRBD1 or TRBD2 (5 bases each). Per the germline V gene, CDR1 is LGHNT and CDR2 is FRNRAP. The CDR3 loop spans 16 amino acids. The CDR3 reads CTSALRTPGGANVLTF. CDR3 bases: TGTACTAGTGCTCTAAGGACACCTGGTGGGGCCAACGTCCTGACTTTC.

The table lists this clonotype with many counts. The J gene is TRBJ2-2, the V gene TRBV9; no clear D. The CDR3 contains 12 residues. CDR1 is SGDLS, CDR2 YYNGEE, per germline. Between the trimmed V and J ends, which lost 5 bases and 5 bases, there was a span of 7 bases. CDR3 sequence: CASRAQTGELFF. CDR3 bases: TGTGCCAGCAGGGCACAGACCGGGGAGCTGTTTTTT.

This clonotype was found many times. The V and J genes are TRBV7-8 and TRBJ1-5, with unresolved D. This CDR3 comprises 14 residues. V lost 4 bases to trimming and J lost 3 bases, with 10 bases between them. Germline assignment: CDR1 SGHVS and CDR2 FQNEAQ. The DNA for the CDR3 is TGTGCCAGCAGCTCCCTCCTAGCCAATCAGCCCCAGCATTTT. Residues: CASSSLLANQPQHF.

At least ten counts were recorded for this clonotype. This chain links TRBV19 with TRBJ1-4; the D is unclear. V was shortened by 5 bases and J by 5 bases, with 6 bases between the two germline ends. The CDR3 is 12 residues long. In germline, CDR1 is LNHDA, CDR2 SQIVND (reference sequence). In DNA form, the CDR3 reads TGTGCCAGTAGTTCCGTAAATGAAAAACTGTTTTTT. Translated, it gives CASSSVNEKLFF.

J is TRBJ1-2 and V is TRBV6-1, with 7 bases lining up with TRBD1. The germline V gene has CDR1 MNHNS and CDR2 SASEGT. With 8 bases clipped from V and 3 bases from J, the junction kept 6 bases outside the gene matches. The CDR3 sequence is 13 residues long. CDR3 region: CASQGGRDYGYTF. The DNA for the CDR3 is TGTGCCAGCCAGGGGGGGAGGGACTATGGCTACACCTTC.

About this clonotype itself: One end of the junction is discordant with germline, which a read error may explain. The V call is TRBV25-1, the J call TRBJ1-1; possibly TRBD1 for D (5 bases). The CDR3 extends over 15 amino acids. Looked up from germline, CDR1 is MGHDK and CDR2 is SYGVNS. The chain's CDR3 is CASTLKGYLNTEALF. The CDR3 DNA is TGTGCCAGCACCTTAAAGGGGTATCTGAACACTGAAGCTCTCTTT.

This clonotype was seen repeatedly, ten times or more. V gene TRBV6-6 combines with J gene TRBJ2-7, with TRBD2 identical over 7 bases. Per germline, CDR1 MNHNY and CDR2 SVGAGI (reference sequence). The CDR3 has 12 amino acids. V dropped 7 bases and J dropped 3; count of bases not matched to a gene: 3. CDR3 in amino acids: CASMGGFYEQYF. DNA for the CDR3: TGTGCCAGCATGGGGGGGTTCTACGAGCAGTACTTC.

CDR3 loop: CASNQGGGAYNSPLHF. The DNA of the CDR3 is TGTGCCAGTAATCAGGGGGGGGGCGCTTATAATTCACCCCTCCACTTT. The chain recombines TRBV19 with TRBJ1-6; 7 bases agree with TRBD1. The ends lost 7 bases at V and 4 bases at J; junction bases unmatched: 10. This CDR3 contains 16 residues. Germline CDR1 reads LNHDA; CDR2 reads SQIVND (reference sequence).

Many counts were recorded for this clonotype. The rearrangement links TRBV24-1 to TRBJ2-3; perhaps TRBD1 as D (5 bases). V dropped 5 bases and J dropped 4 bases, with 12 bases sitting between them. This CDR3 has 14 amino acids. CDR1 and CDR2 (germline): KGHDR, SFDVKD. The CDR3 sequence: CATSGPGPADTQYF. The CDR3 DNA sequence: TGTGCCACCAGTGGACCAGGGCCGGCAGATACGCAGTATTTT.